The subject of this entry is one TCR beta chain. Its antigen is unidentified. This CDR3 is built from 19 residues. Trimming removed 0 bases from V and 1 base from J; junction bases left unmatched: 11. Germline CDR1 is SGHDT and CDR2 is YYEEEE. The data are from a study of cytomegalovirus exposure and HLA in healthy donors. Whole-study results and caveats: A link between a missense DCLRE1C variant and TCR beta V- and J-gene trimming emerged from a later analysis.

The PCR made use of 60 Vbeta and 13 Jbeta primers. The assay was immunoSEQ multiplex PCR, and TCRdb's table has in-frame clones only and misses some. The sample holds about 150,000 clones; about 88% are singletons and the top ten take around 2%. The sample was PBMCs. This clonotype was sampled from a woman aged 18-30 years in good health and CMV-seronegative. This sequence joins TRBV5-6 and TRBJ2-5; TRBD2 matches 11 bases. The CDR3 DNA reads TGTGCCAGCAGCTTGGCAATGGGCGTGACTAGCGGGGTCCAAGAGACCCAGTACTTC. This gives the protein CASSLAMGVTSGVQETQYF.